A selection of T cell receptor beta chains follows, all from one sample in a study of cytomegalovirus exposure and HLA in healthy donors. TCRdb keeps only in-frame clones here, not all; method: immunoSEQ multiplex PCR. The sample yields around 150,000 clones, roughly 70% seen once. Material: PBMCs. These receptor sequences come from a man aged 40-55 years in good health and CMV-seronegative. Both conserved end residues are part of each CDR3. D genes are given only for firm matches. For some rows the clone size is stated as once, few or many, or as a class when expanded; others skip it.

v_gene,j_gene,len,d_gene,abundance,CDR3aa,CDR3nt
TRBV7-9,TRBJ1-2,16,TRBD1,NA,CASSLADRTGDYGYTF,TGTGCCAGCAGCTTAGCTGATAGGACAGGGGACTATGGCTACACCTTC
TRBV7-9,TRBJ2-5,16,NA,NA,CASSYPTGANQETQYF,TGTGCCAGCAGCTATCCGACTGGGGCAAACCAAGAGACCCAGTACTTC
TRBV5-6,TRBJ2-7,14,TRBD2,NA,CASSSGLAVYEQYF,TGTGCCAGCAGCTCGGGACTAGCGGTTTACGAGCAGTACTTC
TRBV19,TRBJ1-6,14,NA,NA,CASSLQGLNSPLHF,TGTGCCAGTAGTCTACAGGGTCTCAATTCACCCCTCCACTTT
TRBV10-2,TRBJ1-6,15,TRBD1,NA,CASSEYDRAQSPLHF,TGCGCCAGCAGTGAATATGACAGGGCCCAGTCACCCCTCCACTTT
TRBV9,TRBJ2-1,16,NA,NA,CASSVEALAVYNEQFF,TGTGCCAGCAGCGTAGAAGCACTAGCAGTCTACAATGAGCAGTTCTTC
TRBV6-1,TRBJ2-3,14,NA,few,CASRLTESTDTQYF,TGTGCCAGCAGGCTGACAGAAAGCACAGATACGCAGTATTTT
TRBV28,TRBJ2-7,15,NA,NA,CASSFRGIASHEQYF,TGTGCCAGCAGTTTCAGGGGTATTGCTAGCCACGAGCAGTACTTC
TRBV18,TRBJ1-6,14,TRBD1,NA,CASSPEQGNSPLHF,TGTGCCAGCTCACCAGAACAGGGGAATTCACCCCTCCACTTT
TRBV6-1,TRBJ1-5,15,NA,NA,CASSGQLISNQPQHF,TGTGCCAGCAGCGGACAGTTAATTAGCAATCAGCCCCAGCATTTT
TRBV15,TRBJ2-5,16,TRBD2,NA,CATSRAVAGGSETQYF,TGTGCCACCAGCAGAGCAGTAGCGGGGGGGTCGGAGACCCAGTACTTC
TRBV27,TRBJ2-7,14,NA,NA,CASSLSWALHEQYF,TGTGCCAGCAGTCTGTCCTGGGCCCTCCACGAGCAGTACTTC
TRBV4-2,TRBJ1-3,18,TRBD1,once,CASSQVATGAISGNTIYF,TGTGCCAGCAGCCAAGTTGCGACAGGGGCAATCTCTGGAAACACCATATATTTT
TRBV29-1,TRBJ1-1,14,NA,NA,CSALKRLLEVEAFF,TGCAGCGCCCTTAAGAGGCTCCTGGAGGTTGAAGCTTTCTTT
TRBV4-1,TRBJ1-5,16,TRBD1,NA,CASSQGQGPFNQPQHF,TGCGCCAGCAGCCAAGGACAGGGGCCTTTTAATCAGCCCCAGCATTTT
TRBV5-1,TRBJ2-3,15,NA,NA,CASSLDGPTTDTQYF,TGCGCCAGCAGCTTGGATGGGCCCACCACAGATACGCAGTATTTT
TRBV7-9,TRBJ2-1,15,NA,NA,CATQLGGLAYNEQFF,TGTGCCACCCAGCTTGGCGGGTTGGCCTACAATGAGCAGTTCTTC